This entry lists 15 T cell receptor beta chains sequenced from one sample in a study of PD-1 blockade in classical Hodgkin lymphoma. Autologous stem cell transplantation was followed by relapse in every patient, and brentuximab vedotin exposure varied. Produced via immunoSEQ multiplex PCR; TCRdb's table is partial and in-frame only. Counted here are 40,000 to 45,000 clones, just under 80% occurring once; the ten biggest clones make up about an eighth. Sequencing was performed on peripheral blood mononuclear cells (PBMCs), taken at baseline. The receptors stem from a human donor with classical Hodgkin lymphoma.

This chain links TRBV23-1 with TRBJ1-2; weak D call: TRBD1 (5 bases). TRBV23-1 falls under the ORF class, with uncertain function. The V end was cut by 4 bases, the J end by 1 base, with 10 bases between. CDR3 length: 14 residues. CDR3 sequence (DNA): TGCGCCAGCAGTCCCAACAGGAATAACTATGGCTACACCTTC. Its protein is CASSPNRNNYGYTF.

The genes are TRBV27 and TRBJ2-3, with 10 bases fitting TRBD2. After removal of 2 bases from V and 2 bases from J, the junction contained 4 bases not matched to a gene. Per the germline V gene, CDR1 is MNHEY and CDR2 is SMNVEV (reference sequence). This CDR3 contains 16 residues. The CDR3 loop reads CASSLLLAGATDTQYF. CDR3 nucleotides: TGTGCCAGCAGTTTACTGCTAGCGGGGGCCACAGATACGCAGTATTTT.

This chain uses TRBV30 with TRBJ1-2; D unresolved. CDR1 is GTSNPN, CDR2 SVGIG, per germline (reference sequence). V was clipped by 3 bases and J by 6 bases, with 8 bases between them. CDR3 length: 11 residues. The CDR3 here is CAWRFRDGYTF. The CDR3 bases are TGTGCCTGGAGATTTCGGGATGGCTACACCTTC.

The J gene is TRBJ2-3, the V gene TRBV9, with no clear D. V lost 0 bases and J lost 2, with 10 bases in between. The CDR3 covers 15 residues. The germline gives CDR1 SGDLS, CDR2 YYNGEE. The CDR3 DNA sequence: TGTGCCAGCAGCGTAGGATCGGACGACACAGATACGCAGTATTTT. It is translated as CASSVGSDDTDTQYF.

CDR3 bases: TGCGCCAGCAGTGAGGGGCAGGGCTTCACTCAAGAGACCCAGTACTTC. Translated, it gives CASSEGQGFTQETQYF. This chain joins TRBV10-1 and TRBJ2-5, with D possibly being TRBD1 (5 bases). The germline V gene encodes CDR1 WNHNN and CDR2 SYGVQD (reference sequence). The length of the CDR3 is 16 residues. Trimming removed 2 bases at V and 2 bases at J, with 15 bases between.

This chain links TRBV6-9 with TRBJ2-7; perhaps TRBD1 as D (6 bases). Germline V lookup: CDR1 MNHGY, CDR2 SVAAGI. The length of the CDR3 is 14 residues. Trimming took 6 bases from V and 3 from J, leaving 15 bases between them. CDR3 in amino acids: CASSPGQPHYEQYF. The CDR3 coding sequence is TGTGCCAGCAGCCCTGGACAGCCACACTACGAGCAGTACTTC.

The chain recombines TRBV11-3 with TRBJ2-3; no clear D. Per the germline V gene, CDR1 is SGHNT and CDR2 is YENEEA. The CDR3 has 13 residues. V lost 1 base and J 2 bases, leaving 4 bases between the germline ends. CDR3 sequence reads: CASSLGYTDTQYF. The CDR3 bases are TGTGCCAGCAGCTTAGGGTACACAGATACGCAGTATTTT.

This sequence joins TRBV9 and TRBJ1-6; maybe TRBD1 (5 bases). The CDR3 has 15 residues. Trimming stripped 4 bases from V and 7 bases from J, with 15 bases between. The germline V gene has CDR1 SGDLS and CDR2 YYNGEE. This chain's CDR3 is CASSTRDGTNSPLHF. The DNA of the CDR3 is TGTGCCAGCAGCACCCGGGACGGTACAAATTCACCCCTCCACTTT.

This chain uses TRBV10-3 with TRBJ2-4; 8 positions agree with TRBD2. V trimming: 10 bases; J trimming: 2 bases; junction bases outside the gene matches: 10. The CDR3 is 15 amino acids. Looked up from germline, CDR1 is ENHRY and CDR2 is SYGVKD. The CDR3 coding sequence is TGTGCCACCCGACCATCGGGGGGGACCAAAAACATTCAGTACTTC. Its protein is CATRPSGGTKNIQYF.

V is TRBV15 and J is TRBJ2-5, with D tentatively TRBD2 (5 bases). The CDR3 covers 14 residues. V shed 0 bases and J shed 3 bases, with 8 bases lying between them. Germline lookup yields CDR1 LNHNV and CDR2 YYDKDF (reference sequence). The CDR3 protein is CATSRDLGEETQYF. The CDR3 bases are TGTGCCACCAGCAGAGATTTGGGAGAAGAGACCCAGTACTTC. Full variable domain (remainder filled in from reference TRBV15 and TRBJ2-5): DAMVIQNPRYQVTQFGKPVTLSCSQTLNHNVMYWYQQKSSQAPKLLFHYYDKDFNNEADTPDNFQSRRPNTSFCFLDIRSPGLGDTAMYLCATSRDLGEETQYFGPGTRLLVL.

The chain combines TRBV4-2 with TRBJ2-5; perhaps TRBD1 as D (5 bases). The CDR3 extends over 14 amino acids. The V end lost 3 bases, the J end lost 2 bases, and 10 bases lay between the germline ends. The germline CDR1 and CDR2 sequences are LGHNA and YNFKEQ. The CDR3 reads CASSQLQGQETQYF. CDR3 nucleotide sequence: TGTGCCAGCAGCCAGCTCCAGGGACAAGAGACCCAGTACTTC.

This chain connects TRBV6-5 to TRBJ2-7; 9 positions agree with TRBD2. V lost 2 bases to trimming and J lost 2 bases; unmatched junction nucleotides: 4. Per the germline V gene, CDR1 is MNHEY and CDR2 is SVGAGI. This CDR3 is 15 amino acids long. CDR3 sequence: CASSYERGATYEQYF. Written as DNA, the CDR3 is TGTGCCAGCAGTTACGAGCGGGGGGCCACCTACGAGCAGTACTTC.

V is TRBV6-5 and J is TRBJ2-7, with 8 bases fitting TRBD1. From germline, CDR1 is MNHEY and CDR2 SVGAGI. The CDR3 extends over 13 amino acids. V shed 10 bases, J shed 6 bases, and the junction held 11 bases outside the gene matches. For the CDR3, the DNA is TGTGCCACTCCGGGGCAGGGGGCTTTCGAGCAGTACTTC. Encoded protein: CATPGQGAFEQYF.

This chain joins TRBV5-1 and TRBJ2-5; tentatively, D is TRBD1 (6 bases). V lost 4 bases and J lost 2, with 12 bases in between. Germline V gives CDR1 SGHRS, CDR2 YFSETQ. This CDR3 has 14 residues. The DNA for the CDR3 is TGCGCCAGCAGCCCTACAGGGCTACAAGAGACCCAGTACTTC. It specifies CASSPTGLQETQYF.

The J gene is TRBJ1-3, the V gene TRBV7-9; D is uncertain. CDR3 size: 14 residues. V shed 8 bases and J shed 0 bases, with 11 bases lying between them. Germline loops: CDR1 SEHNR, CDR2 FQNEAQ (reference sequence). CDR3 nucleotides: TGTGCCAGCGGACTGGTGAGCTCTGGAAACACCATATATTTT. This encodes CASGLVSSGNTIYF.